This T cell receptor beta chain is from a study of blood T cell repertoires in COVID-19. Looking at the study overall: PBMCs, B-cell-depleted T cells, or T cells provided the cDNA or gDNA that made up the material.

Clones were read by immunoSEQ multiplex PCR, and TCRdb kept only the in-frame ones, dropping some. This table has 150,000 to 200,000 clones, around 85% appearing once. Followed over time, Seattle patients had been enrolled while infection was active. The germline V and J ends were trimmed by 4 bases and 0 bases, with 16 bases remaining between them. The germline V gene has CDR1 GTSNPN and CDR2 SVGIG (reference sequence). The CDR3 consists of 16 residues. This chain uses TRBV30 with TRBJ1-5, with D perhaps TRBD1 (6 bases). The clonotype comes from a woman aged 60 to 75 with COVID-19, enrolled during active disease. Sequencing was done on a sample of peripheral blood. This chain's CDR3 is CAWNSGDGYSNQPQHF. In DNA, the CDR3 is TGTGCCTGGAACTCAGGGGACGGGTATAGCAATCAGCCCCAGCATTTT.